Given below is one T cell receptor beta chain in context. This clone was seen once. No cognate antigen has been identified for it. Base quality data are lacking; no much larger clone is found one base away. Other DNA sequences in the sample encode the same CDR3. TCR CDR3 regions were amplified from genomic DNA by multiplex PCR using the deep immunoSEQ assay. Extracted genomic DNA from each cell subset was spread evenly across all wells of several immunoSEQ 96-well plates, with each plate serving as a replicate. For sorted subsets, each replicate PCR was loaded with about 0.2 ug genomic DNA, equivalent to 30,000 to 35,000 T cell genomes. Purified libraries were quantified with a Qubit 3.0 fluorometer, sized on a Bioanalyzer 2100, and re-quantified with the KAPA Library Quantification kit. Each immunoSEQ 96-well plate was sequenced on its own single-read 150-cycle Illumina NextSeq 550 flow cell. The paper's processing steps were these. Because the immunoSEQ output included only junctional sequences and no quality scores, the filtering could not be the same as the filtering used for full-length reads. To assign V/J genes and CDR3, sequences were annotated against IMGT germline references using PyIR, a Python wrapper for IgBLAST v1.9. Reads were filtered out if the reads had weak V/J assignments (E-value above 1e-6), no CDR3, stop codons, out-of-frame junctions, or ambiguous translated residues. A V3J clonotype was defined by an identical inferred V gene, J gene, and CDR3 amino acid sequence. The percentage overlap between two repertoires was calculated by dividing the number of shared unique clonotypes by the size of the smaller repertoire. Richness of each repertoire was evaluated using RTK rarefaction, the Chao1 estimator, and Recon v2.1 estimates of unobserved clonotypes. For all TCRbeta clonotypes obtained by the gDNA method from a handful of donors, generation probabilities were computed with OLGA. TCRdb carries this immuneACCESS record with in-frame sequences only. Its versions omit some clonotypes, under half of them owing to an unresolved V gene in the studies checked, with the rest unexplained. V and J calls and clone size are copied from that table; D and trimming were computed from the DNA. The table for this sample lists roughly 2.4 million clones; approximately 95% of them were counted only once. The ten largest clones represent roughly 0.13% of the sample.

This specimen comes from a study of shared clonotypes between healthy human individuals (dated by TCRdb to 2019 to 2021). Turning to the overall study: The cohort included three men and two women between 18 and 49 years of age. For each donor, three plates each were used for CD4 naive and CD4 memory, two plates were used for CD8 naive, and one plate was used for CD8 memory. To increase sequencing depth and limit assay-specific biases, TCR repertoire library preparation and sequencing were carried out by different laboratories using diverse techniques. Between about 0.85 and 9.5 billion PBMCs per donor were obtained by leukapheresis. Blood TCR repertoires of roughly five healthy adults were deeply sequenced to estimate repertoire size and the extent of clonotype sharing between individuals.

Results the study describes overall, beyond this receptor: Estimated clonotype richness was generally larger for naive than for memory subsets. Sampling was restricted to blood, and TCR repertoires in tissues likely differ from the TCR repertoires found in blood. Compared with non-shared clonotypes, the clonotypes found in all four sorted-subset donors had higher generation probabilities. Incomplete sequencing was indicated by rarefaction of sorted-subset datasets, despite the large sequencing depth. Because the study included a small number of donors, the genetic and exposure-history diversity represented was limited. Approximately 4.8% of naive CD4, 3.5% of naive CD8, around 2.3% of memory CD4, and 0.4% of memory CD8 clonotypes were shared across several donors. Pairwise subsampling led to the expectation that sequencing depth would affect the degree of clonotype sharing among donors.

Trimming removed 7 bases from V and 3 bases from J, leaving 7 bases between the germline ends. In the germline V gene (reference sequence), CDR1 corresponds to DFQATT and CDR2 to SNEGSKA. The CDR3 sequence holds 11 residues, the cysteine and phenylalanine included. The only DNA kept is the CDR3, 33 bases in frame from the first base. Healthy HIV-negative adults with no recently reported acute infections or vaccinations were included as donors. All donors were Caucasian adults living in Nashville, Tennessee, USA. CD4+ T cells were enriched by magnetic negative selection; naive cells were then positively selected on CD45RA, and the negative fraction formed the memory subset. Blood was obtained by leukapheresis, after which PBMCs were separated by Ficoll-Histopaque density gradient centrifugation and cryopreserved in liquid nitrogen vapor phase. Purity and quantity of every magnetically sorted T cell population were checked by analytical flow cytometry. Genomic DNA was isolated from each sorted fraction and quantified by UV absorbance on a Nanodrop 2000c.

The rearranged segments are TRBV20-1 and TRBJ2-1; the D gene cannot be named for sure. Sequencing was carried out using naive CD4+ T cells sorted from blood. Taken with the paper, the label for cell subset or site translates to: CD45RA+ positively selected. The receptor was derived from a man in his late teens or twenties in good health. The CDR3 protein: CSVRRYNEQFF. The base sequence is TGCAGTGTCAGGCGCTACAATGAGCAGTTCTTC.